The 26 T cell receptor beta chains in this list originate from one sample, sequenced in a study of blood T cell repertoires in COVID-19. Here immunoSEQ multiplex PCR was the method, and the copy in TCRdb shows in-frame clones only, minus some. The data show about 74,000 clones, with roughly three quarters seen just once and 20% to 25% held by the top ten. The sample consisted of peripheral blood. The receptor source for this set is a man between 65 and 79 years old with acute or convalescent COVID-19.

The rearrangement uses TRBV7-2 and TRBJ2-7; possible D gene TRBD1, 5 bases. Germline values: CDR1 SGHTA, CDR2 FQGNSA. V was clipped by 5 bases and J by 8 bases, with 16 bases between them. This CDR3 spans 13 amino acids. This chain's CDR3 is CASSLNDREKQYF. The CDR3 nucleotides are TGTGCCAGCAGCCTTAATGACAGAGAGAAGCAGTACTTC.

The V and J genes are TRBV7-2 and TRBJ1-4; D uncertain. This CDR3 region has 15 residues. The ends were cut back, 2 bases at V and 0 bases at J, with 7 bases in the middle. The V gene's germline CDR1 is SGHTA and CDR2 FQGNSA. The CDR3 sequence is CASSLQSTTNEKLFF. Here the CDR3 DNA reads TGTGCCAGCAGCTTACAAAGCACAACTAATGAAAAACTGTTTTTT.

This chain uses TRBV28 with TRBJ2-1, with 9 bases lining up with TRBD2. J gave up 7 bases and V 0 bases, and 4 bases lay outside the gene matches. The germline V gene encodes CDR1 MDHEN and CDR2 SYDVKM. The CDR3 runs 15 residues. In nucleotides, the CDR3 is TGTGCCAGCAGTTTATGGACTAGCGGCTATAATGAGCAGTTCTTC. This codes for CASSLWTSGYNEQFF.

This rearrangement joins TRBV6-5 to TRBJ1-2; 8 bases fit TRBD1. CDR1 and CDR2 from the germline V gene are MNHEY and SVGAGI. The CDR3 extends over 13 amino acids. V shed 8 bases, J shed 3 bases, and the junction held 5 bases outside the gene matches. The CDR3 bases are TGTGCCAGCCGACAGGGGCTGGACTATGGCTACACCTTC. Translation gives CASRQGLDYGYTF.

This sequence joins TRBV16 and TRBJ1-2; 8 positions agree with TRBD1. In germline, CDR1 is KGHSY, CDR2 FQNENV. The CDR3 covers 14 residues. V trimming: 4 bases; J trimming: 8 bases; junction bases outside the gene matches: 9. For the CDR3, the DNA is TGTGCCAGCAGCCGATTAGACAGGGGCGTCGGCTACACCTTC. This gives the protein CASSRLDRGVGYTF.

This chain connects TRBV10-3 to TRBJ2-1; 9 bases are a match to TRBD2. This CDR3 comprises 14 residues. CDR1 is ENHRY, CDR2 SYGVKD, per germline. Trimming removed 7 bases from V and 8 bases from J; junction bases left unmatched: 9. CDR3: CAITPGLALDEQFF. DNA of the CDR3: TGTGCCATCACTCCGGGACTAGCTTTAGATGAGCAGTTCTTC.

V gene TRBV7-2 combines with J gene TRBJ2-3; D might be TRBD2 (5 bases). Germline values: CDR1 SGHTA, CDR2 FQGNSA. V dropped 4 bases and J dropped 5 bases, with 13 bases sitting between them. CDR3 size: 14 residues. The DNA of the CDR3 is TGTGCCAGCAGCTGGGCGGATGCGGGAGATACGCAGTATTTT. As protein: CASSWADAGDTQYF. The entire variable domain, with the rest obtained from reference TRBV7-2 and TRBJ2-3, is as follows: GAGVSQSPSNKVTEKGKDVELRCDPISGHTALYWYRQSLGQGLEFLIYFQGNSAPDKSGLPSDRFSAERTGGSVSTLTIQRTQQEDSAVYLCASSWADAGDTQYFGPGTRLTVL.

The rearrangement links TRBV6-5 to TRBJ2-5; the match to TRBD1 covers 10 bases. Trimming cost V 8 bases and J 7 bases; bases outside gene matches: 4. Germline CDR1 and CDR2: MNHEY and SVGAGI. The CDR3 spans 12 residues. The CDR3 nucleotides read TGTGCCAGCTCCCGGGACAGGGGGACCCAGTACTTC. Amino acid sequence: CASSRDRGTQYF.

The rearrangement joins TRBV5-1 to TRBJ1-3; D might be TRBD1 (6 bases). This CDR3 is built from 14 residues. Per the germline V gene, CDR1 is SGHRS and CDR2 is YFSETQ. V dropped 4 bases and J dropped 2 bases, with 10 bases sitting between them. The CDR3 DNA reads as TGCGCCAGCAGCGCGACAGGAACTGGAAACACCATATATTTT. Translating gives CASSATGTGNTIYF.

The J gene is TRBJ1-2, the V gene TRBV28; no clear D. Germline V CDR1 and CDR2: MDHEN, SYDVKM. Trimming took 4 bases from V and 4 from J, leaving 7 bases between them. The CDR3 covers 12 residues. CDR3 protein: CASSSQPYGYTF. The CDR3 nucleotides read TGTGCCAGCAGTTCACAGCCCTATGGCTACACCTTC.

CDR3: CASTPLGGSTDTQYF. CDR3 nucleotide sequence: TGTGCCAGCACCCCGTTGGGGGGAAGCACAGATACGCAGTATTTT. The chain combines TRBV28 with TRBJ2-3; tentative D call: TRBD2 (6 bases). The germline V gene has CDR1 MDHEN and CDR2 SYDVKM. The CDR3 extends over 15 amino acids. Trimming removed 7 bases from V and 0 bases from J, with 14 bases in between. Drawing the rest from reference TRBV28 and TRBJ2-3, the complete variable domain is DVKVTQSSRYLVKRTGEKVFLECVQDMDHENMFWYRQDPGLGLRLIYFSYDVKMKEKGDIPEGYSVSREKKERFSLILESASTNQTSMYLCASTPLGGSTDTQYFGPGTRLTVL.

The J gene is TRBJ2-1, the V gene TRBV7-2; 10 bases are shared with TRBD2. Germline V CDR1 and CDR2: SGHTA, FQGNSA. V lost 3 bases to trimming and J lost 6 bases; unmatched junction nucleotides: 5. This CDR3 contains 15 residues. This chain's CDR3 is CASSLPTSGVNEQFF. The DNA of the CDR3 is TGTGCCAGCAGCTTGCCCACTAGCGGGGTCAATGAGCAGTTCTTC.

The chain combines TRBV7-2 with TRBJ2-5, with D possibly being TRBD2 (6 bases). The germline CDR1 and CDR2 sequences are SGHTA and FQGNSA. CDR3 length equals 10 residues. V lost 8 bases and J lost 5, with 6 bases in between. CDR3 amino acids: CASGRETQYF. The CDR3, as DNA: TGTGCCAGCGGGAGGGAGACCCAGTACTTC.

Only a few counts were recorded for this clone. The chain carries TRBV28 and TRBJ1-1; possibly TRBD1 for D (5 bases). Per the germline V gene, CDR1 is MDHEN and CDR2 is SYDVKM. The V and J ends lost 6 bases and 1 base respectively, with 12 bases between them. The CDR3 contains 14 residues. CDR3 region: CASSYGGWNTEAFF. The CDR3 DNA is TGTGCCAGCAGCTACGGGGGTTGGAACACTGAAGCTTTCTTT. Based on the CDR3 plus reference TRBV28 and TRBJ1-1, the full variable domain is DVKVTQSSRYLVKRTGEKVFLECVQDMDHENMFWYRQDPGLGLRLIYFSYDVKMKEKGDIPEGYSVSREKKERFSLILESASTNQTSMYLCASSYGGWNTEAFFGQGTRLTVV.

The genes are TRBV28 and TRBJ2-7, with D unresolved. CDR1 and CDR2 (germline): MDHEN, SYDVKM. CDR3 length equals 16 residues. The germline V and J ends were trimmed by 7 bases and 3 bases, with 22 bases remaining between them. DNA for the CDR3: TGTGCCAGCACCACCCCGCGGCTACTCCCCCTCTACGAGCAGTACTTC. Amino acid sequence: CASTTPRLLPLYEQYF. Together with reference TRBV28 and TRBJ2-7, the CDR3 gives the full variable domain: DVKVTQSSRYLVKRTGEKVFLECVQDMDHENMFWYRQDPGLGLRLIYFSYDVKMKEKGDIPEGYSVSREKKERFSLILESASTNQTSMYLCASTTPRLLPLYEQYFGPGTRLTVT.

This clone was seen more than once but under ten times. The J gene is TRBJ1-2, the V gene TRBV5-6, with a weak D call TRBD1 (5 bases). V was clipped by 3 bases and J by 3 bases, with 18 bases between them. There are 16 residues in the CDR3. CDR1 and CDR2 (germline): SGHDT, YYEEEE. The CDR3 reads CASSSVGQWLYYGYTF. The CDR3 DNA follows: TGTGCCAGCAGCTCGGTGGGGCAATGGCTATACTATGGCTACACCTTC. Variable domain in full (rest from reference TRBV5-6 and TRBJ1-2): DAGVTQSPTHLIKTRGQQVTLRCSPKSGHDTVSWYQQALGQGPQFIFQYYEEEERQRGNFPDRFSGHQFPNYSSELNVNALLLGDSALYLCASSSVGQWLYYGYTFGSGTRLTVV.

The CDR3 DNA sequence: TGTGCCAGCAGTTTTCCCGGGACTAGCGGGATGACGCAGCTACTTTACGAGCAGTACTTC. Its protein is CASSFPGTSGMTQLLYEQYF. The rearrangement links TRBV28 to TRBJ2-7, with 13 bases aligning to TRBD2. Germline V lookup: CDR1 MDHEN, CDR2 SYDVKM. V was clipped by 3 bases and J by 4 bases; unmatched bases: 18. The CDR3 contains 20 residues.

V usage is TRBV5-6 and J usage is TRBJ2-1; 8 bases map to TRBD2. The CDR3 extends over 16 amino acids. The V gene end was trimmed by 4 bases and the J gene end by 1 base; junction bases not matched to a gene: 7. Germline V gene data show CDR1 as SGHDT and CDR2 as YYEEEE. Here the CDR3 reads CASSPVTGGSYNEQFF. In nucleotides, the CDR3 is TGTGCCAGCAGCCCGGTTACGGGGGGGTCCTACAATGAGCAGTTCTTC.

The chain employs TRBV5-1 and TRBJ2-1, with 8 bases identical to TRBD2. CDR3 length: 18 amino acids. Germline V lookup: CDR1 SGHRS, CDR2 YFSETQ. The trim removed 0 bases at V and 7 bases at J, leaving 15 bases unmatched. CDR3 coding DNA: TGCGCCAGCAGCTTGGAAGTTCTGACTAGCGTTAGCTTAAATGAGCAGTTCTTC. The encoded protein is CASSLEVLTSVSLNEQFF.

In DNA form, the CDR3 reads TGTGCCAGCAGTCGAGGACTAGCGGGAGCCTCCTACGAGCAGTACTTC. Encoded protein: CASSRGLAGASYEQYF. The chain couples TRBV2 to TRBJ2-7; 13 nucleotides agree with TRBD2. V lost 5 bases and J lost 0; bases outside the gene matches: 4. CDR3 length equals 16 residues. CDR1 and CDR2 (germline): SNHLY, FYNNEI.

This clone was counted between two and nine times. This chain uses TRBV28 with TRBJ1-5; weak D call: TRBD1 (5 bases). V lost 3 bases to trimming and J lost 6 bases, with 12 bases between them. From germline, CDR1 is MDHEN and CDR2 SYDVKM. The CDR3 spans 14 residues. CDR3 nucleotides: TGTGCCAGCAGTTTTATCAGGGATGGTCAGCCCCAGCATTTT. This encodes CASSFIRDGQPQHF.

In this sample, this clone turned up a few times. The chain links TRBV4-1 to TRBJ1-2; D is possibly TRBD1 (5 bases). The CDR3 is 16 residues long. Per the germline V gene, CDR1 is MGHRA and CDR2 is YSYEKL. V was cut by 0 bases and J by 7 bases, with 18 bases left in between. The CDR3 region is CASSQERPPGWGGYTF. In DNA form, the CDR3 reads TGCGCCAGCAGCCAAGAGCGCCCGCCAGGGTGGGGTGGCTACACCTTC.

This clone has a handful of counts. The V call is TRBV4-2, the J call TRBJ2-3; D may be TRBD1 (6 bases). V gave up 0 bases and J gave up 3 bases, with 10 bases separating them. CDR3 length: 15 residues. CDR1 and CDR2 (germline): LGHNA, YNFKEQ. This CDR3 is CASSQEARGTDTQYF. Here the CDR3 DNA reads TGTGCCAGCAGCCAAGAGGCCAGGGGTACAGATACGCAGTATTTT.

The rearrangement joins TRBV10-3 to TRBJ2-1, with D possibly TRBD2 on 5 matching bases. The CDR3 is 12 residues long. Between the trimmed V and J ends, which lost 2 bases and 6 bases, there was a span of 5 bases. CDR1 is ENHRY and CDR2 is SYGVKD in the germline V gene. DNA for the CDR3: TGTGCCATCAGTGAGGGAGGCAATGAGCAGTTCTTC. Its protein is CAISEGGNEQFF.

This sequence joins TRBV10-2 and TRBJ2-1; 11 bases align to TRBD2. CDR3 length: 17 amino acids. J gave up 3 bases and V 3 bases, and 7 bases lay outside the gene matches. From germline, CDR1 is WSHSY and CDR2 SAAADI. CDR3 in amino acids: CASSDGASGRSYNEQFF. The CDR3 nucleotides are TGCGCCAGCAGTGATGGGGCTAGCGGGAGGAGCTACAATGAGCAGTTCTTC.

This clone was counted at least ten times. The chain joins TRBV9 to TRBJ2-7; 11 bases are a match to TRBD1. The length of the CDR3 is 15 residues. Germline lookup yields CDR1 SGDLS and CDR2 YYNGEE. V gave up 4 bases and J gave up 7 bases; unmatched junction bases: 10. CDR3 sequence (DNA): TGTGCCAGCAGCCCACAGGGACAGGGGGATCAAGAGCAGTACTTC. Protein: CASSPQGQGDQEQYF. The whole variable domain, filled in from reference TRBV9 and TRBJ2-7, reads DSGVTQTPKHLITATGQRVTLRCSPRSGDLSVYWYQQSLDQGLQFLIQYYNGEERAKGNILERFSAQQFPDLHSELNLSSLELGDSALYFCASSPQGQGDQEQYFGPGTRLTVT.